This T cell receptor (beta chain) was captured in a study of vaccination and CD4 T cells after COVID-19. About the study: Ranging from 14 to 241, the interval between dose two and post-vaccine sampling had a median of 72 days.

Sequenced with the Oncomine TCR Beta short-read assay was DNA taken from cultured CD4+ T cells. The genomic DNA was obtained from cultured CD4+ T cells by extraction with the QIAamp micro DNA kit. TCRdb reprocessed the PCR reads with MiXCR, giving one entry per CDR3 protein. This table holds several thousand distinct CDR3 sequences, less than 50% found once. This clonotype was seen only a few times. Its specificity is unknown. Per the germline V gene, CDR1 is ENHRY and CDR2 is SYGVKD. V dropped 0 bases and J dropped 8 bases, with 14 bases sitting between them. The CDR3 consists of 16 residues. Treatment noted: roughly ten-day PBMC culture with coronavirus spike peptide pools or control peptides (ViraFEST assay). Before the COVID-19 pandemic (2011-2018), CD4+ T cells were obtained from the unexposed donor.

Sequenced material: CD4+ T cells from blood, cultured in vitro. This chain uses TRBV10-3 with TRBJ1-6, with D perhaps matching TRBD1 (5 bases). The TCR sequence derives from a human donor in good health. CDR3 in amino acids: CAISESVGTEDSPLHF. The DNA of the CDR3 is TGTGCCATCAGTGAGTCTGTGGGGACGGAGGATTCACCCCTCCACTTT.